This T cell receptor (beta chain) was captured by sequencing in a study of human T cells and chemical hapten exposure. In the study overall: Minor pooled library volume differences mainly drove per-sample TCR yield variation. General study results and limits: No alteration of TCRs above 1 in 1000 frequency was seen with DPC sensitization.

The time point was: healthy volunteer bleed at 2 weeks. Extraction yielded total RNA from whole blood (unfractionated). Unique molecular identifiers were linked by the library to individual cDNA molecules. Per the original methods: Samples held a median of roughly 100,000 TCRs, range roughly 20,000–690,600. TCRdb reanalysed the RACE reads using MiXCR and keeps one entry per CDR3 protein. In this record, the V and J calls reflect TCRdb's handling and not the investigators' own analysis. The repertoire consists of tens of thousands of distinct CDR3 sequences, with roughly 8% occurring once and the leading ten covering 2.5% to 3%. This clonotype was recorded many times. Antigen: not known. This TCR derives from a female donor in good health. Some clones in this sample may be carry-over from other donors' samples. The sample taken for sequencing was whole blood.

The CDR3 protein is CSVVPSGRTTDTQYF. Here the CDR3 DNA reads TGCAGCGTTGTACCTAGCGGGAGGACCACAGATACGCAGTATTTT. The chain links TRBV29-1 to TRBJ2-3, with 11 positions matching TRBD2. Looked up from germline, CDR1 is SQVTM and CDR2 is ANQGSEA. The length of the CDR3 is 15 residues. The V segment lost 4 bases and the J segment 2 bases; nucleotides outside the gene matches: 5.